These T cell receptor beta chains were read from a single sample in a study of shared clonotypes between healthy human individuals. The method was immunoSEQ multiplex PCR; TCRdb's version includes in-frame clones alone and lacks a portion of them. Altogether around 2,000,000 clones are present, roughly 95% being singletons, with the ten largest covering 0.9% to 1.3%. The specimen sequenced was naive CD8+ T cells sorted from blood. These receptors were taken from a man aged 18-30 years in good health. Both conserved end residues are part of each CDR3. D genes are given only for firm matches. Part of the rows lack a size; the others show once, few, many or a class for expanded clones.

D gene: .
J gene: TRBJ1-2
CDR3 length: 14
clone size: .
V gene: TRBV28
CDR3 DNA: TGTGCCAGCAGACCGCTACAGAGTTACTATGGCTACACCTTC
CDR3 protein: CASRPLQSYYGYTF

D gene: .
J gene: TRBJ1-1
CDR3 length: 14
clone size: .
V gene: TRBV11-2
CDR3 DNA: TGTGCCAGCAGCCCTCGGTTGGGGGACCCTGAAGCTTTCTTT
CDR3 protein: CASSPRLGDPEAFF

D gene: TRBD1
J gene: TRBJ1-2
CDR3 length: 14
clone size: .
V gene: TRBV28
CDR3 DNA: TGTGCCAGCAGTTTAAGGGACAGCGTGTATGGCTACACCTTC
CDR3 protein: CASSLRDSVYGYTF

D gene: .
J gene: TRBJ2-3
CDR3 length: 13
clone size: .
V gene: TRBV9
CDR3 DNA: TGTGCCAGCAGCGGAGCTCAGACAGATACGCAGTATTTT
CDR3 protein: CASSGAQTDTQYF

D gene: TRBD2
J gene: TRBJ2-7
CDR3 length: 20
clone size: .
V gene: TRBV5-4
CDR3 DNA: TGTGCCAGCAGGCCCCCCCCGGGACTAGCGGGGCCCTTGGGGACCTACGAGCAGTACTTC
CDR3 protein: CASRPPPGLAGPLGTYEQYF

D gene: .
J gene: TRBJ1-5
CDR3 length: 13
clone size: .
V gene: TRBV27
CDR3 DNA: TGTGCCAGCAGTTTCTCCGGGAATCAGCCCCAGCATTTT
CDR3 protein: CASSFSGNQPQHF

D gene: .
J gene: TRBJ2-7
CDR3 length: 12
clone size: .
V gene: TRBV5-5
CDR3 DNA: TGTGCCAGCAGCTTGTTCTCCTACGAGCAGTACTTC
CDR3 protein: CASSLFSYEQYF

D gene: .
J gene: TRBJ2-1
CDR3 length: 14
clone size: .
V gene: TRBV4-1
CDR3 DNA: TGCGCCAGCAGCCAAGTCGGGGCCTACAATGAGCAGTTCTTC
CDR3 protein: CASSQVGAYNEQFF

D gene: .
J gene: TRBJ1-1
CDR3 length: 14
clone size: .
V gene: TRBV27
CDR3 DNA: TGTGCCAGCAGTTTCGGGGGGGCGAGCACTGAAGCTTTCTTT
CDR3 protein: CASSFGGASTEAFF

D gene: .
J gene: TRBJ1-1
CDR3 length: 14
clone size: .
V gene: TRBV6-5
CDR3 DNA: TGTGCCAGCAGTCGCATCCTCAGGAGTAATGAAGCTTTCTTT
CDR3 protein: CASSRILRSNEAFF

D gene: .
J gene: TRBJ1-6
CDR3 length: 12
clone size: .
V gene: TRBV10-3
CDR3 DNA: TGTGCCTCACGGACAGATAATTCACCCCTCCACTTT
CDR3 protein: CASRTDNSPLHF

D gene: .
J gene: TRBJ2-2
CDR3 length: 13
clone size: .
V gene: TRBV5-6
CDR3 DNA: TGTGCCAGCAGCCTAGCTAACACCGGGGAGCTGTTTTTT
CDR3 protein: CASSLANTGELFF

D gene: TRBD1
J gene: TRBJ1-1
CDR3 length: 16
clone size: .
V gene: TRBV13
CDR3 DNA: TGTGCCAGCAGCTTAACGACAGGGTGGTCGCACACTGAAGCTTTCTTT
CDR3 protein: CASSLTTGWSHTEAFF

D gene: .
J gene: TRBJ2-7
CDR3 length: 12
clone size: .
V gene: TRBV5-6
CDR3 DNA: TGTGCCAGCAGCTTGTGGGGGTTCGAGCAGTACTTC
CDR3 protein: CASSLWGFEQYF

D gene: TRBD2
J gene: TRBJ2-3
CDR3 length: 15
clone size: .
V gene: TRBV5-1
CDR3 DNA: TGCGCCAGCAGCTCTCTAGCGGGAGGGCCCGATACGCAGTATTTT
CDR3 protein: CASSSLAGGPDTQYF

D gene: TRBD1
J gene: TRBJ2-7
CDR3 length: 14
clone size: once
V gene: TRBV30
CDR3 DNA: TGTGCCTGGAGTTCAGGGGGCGCCCCCTACGAGCAGTACTTC
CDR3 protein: CAWSSGGAPYEQYF

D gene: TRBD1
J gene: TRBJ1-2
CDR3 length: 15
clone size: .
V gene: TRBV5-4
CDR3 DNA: TGTGCCAGCAGCTTGTACAGGGGCTCGGGCTATGGCTACACCTTC
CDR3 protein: CASSLYRGSGYGYTF

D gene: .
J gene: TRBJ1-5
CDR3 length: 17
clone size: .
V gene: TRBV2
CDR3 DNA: TGTGCCAGCAGTGAACCGGAGCGGGGGTATAGCAATCAGCCCCAGCATTTT
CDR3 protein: CASSEPERGYSNQPQHF

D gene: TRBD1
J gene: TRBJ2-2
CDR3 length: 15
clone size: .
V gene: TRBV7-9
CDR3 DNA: TGTGCCAGCAGCTTAGGCACAGGGGAGAGCGGGGAGCTGTTTTTT
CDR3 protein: CASSLGTGESGELFF

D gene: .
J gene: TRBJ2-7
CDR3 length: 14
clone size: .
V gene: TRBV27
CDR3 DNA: TGTGCCAGCAGTCTCGGGGGCCGCGAGTACGAGCAGTACTTC
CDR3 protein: CASSLGGREYEQYF

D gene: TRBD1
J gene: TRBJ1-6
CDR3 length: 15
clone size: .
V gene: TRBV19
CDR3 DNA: TGTGCCAGTAGTATTTGGACAGGGGTAAGTTCACCCCTCCACTTT
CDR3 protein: CASSIWTGVSSPLHF

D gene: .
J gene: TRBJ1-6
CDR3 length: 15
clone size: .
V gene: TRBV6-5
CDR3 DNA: TGTGCCAGCAGTTACTGGACAGCGACTAATTCACCCCTCCACTTT
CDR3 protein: CASSYWTATNSPLHF

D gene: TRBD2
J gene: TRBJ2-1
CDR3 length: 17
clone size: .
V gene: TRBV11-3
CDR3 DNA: TGTGCCAGCAGCTCTTTACCCGGGACTAGCGCCGACAATGAGCAGTTCTTC
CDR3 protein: CASSSLPGTSADNEQFF

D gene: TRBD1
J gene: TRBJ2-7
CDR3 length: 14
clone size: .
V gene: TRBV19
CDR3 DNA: TGTGCCAGTAGTGCTGGGACAGGGGGCTACGAGCAGTACTTC
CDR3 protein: CASSAGTGGYEQYF

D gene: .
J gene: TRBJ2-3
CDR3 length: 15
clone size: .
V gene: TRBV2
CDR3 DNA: TGTGCCAGCAGTGAGCCGGGGCCCAGCACAGATACGCAGTATTTT
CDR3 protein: CASSEPGPSTDTQYF

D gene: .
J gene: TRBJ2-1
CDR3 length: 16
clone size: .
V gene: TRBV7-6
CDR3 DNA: TGTGCCAGCAGCCCAGCTAGGACACAGCTATACAATGAGCAGTTCTTC
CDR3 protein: CASSPARTQLYNEQFF

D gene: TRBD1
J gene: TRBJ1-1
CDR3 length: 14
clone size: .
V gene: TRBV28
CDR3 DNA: TGTGCCAGCAGTCTAGGGGGCGCTTCTACTGAAGCTTTCTTT
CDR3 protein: CASSLGGASTEAFF

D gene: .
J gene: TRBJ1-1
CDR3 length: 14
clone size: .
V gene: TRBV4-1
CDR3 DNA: TGCGCCAGCAGCCAGGAAGCAGGGAACACTGAAGCTTTCTTT
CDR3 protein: CASSQEAGNTEAFF

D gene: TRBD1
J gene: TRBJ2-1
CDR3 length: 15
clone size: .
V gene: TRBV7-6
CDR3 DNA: TGTGCCAGCAGCTTAAAGACAGGGAATTTCGATGAGCAGTTCTTC
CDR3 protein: CASSLKTGNFDEQFF

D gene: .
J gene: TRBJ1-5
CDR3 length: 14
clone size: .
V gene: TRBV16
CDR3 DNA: TGTGCCAGCCTTCCCGGGTCCGGCAATCAGCCCCAGCATTTT
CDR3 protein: CASLPGSGNQPQHF

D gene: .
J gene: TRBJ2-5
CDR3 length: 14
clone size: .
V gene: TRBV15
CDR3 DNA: TGTGCCACCAGCAGAGAAGACAGCCAAGAGACCCAGTACTTC
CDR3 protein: CATSREDSQETQYF

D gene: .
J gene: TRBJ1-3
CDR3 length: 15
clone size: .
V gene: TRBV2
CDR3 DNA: TGTGCCAGCAAAGGACAGACAACCATTGGAAACACCATATATTTT
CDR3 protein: CASKGQTTIGNTIYF

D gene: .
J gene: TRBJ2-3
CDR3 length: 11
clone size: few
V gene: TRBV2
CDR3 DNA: TGTGCCAGCAGTCTCACAGATACGCAGTATTTT
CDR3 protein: CASSLTDTQYF

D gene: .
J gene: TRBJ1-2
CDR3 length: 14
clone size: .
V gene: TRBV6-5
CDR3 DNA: TGTGCCAGCAGTTACTCAGAAGGATACTATGGCTACACCTTC
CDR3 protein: CASSYSEGYYGYTF

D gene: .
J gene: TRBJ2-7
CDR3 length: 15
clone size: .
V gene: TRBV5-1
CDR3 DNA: TGCGCCAGCAGTCTTCGGGGGGCTGCCGTGTCGGACCAGTACTTC
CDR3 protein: CASSLRGAAVSDQYF

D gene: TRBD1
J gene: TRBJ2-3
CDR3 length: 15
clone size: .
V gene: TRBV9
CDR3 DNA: TGTGCCAGCAGCGTAGGACAGGGAGGCACAGATACGCAGTATTTT
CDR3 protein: CASSVGQGGTDTQYF

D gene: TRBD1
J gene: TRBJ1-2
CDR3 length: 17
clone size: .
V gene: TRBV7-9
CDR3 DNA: TGTGCCAGCAGCTCCCTTCTTGGACAGGGACTTAACTATGGCTACACCTTC
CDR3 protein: CASSSLLGQGLNYGYTF

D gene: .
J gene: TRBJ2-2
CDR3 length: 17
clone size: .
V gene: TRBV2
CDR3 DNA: TGTGCCAGCAGTGAAGGATTAGCGGTCATGAACACCGGGGAGCTGTTTTTT
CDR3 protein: CASSEGLAVMNTGELFF

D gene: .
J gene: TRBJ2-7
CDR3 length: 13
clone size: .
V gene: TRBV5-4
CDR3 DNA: TGTGCCAGCAGCTTCCGGGAATCATACGAGCAGTACTTC
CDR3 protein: CASSFRESYEQYF

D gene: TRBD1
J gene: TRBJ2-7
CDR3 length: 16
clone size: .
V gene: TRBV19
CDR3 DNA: TGTGCCAGTAGTGTGCTAGGACAGGCTGAATACTACGAGCAGTACTTC
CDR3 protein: CASSVLGQAEYYEQYF

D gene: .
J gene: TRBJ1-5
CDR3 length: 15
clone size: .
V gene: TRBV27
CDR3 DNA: TGTGCCAGCAGTCCTATTCAGGGTGCCAATCAGCCCCAGCATTTT
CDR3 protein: CASSPIQGANQPQHF

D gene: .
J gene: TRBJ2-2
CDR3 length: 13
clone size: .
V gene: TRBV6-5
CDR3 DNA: TGTGCCAGCAGTCTGGGTGTGACCGGGGAGCTGTTTTTT
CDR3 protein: CASSLGVTGELFF

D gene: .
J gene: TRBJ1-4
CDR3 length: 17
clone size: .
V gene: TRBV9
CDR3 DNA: TGTGCCAGCAGCCTAAACCCAAAGGACAGCCATAATGAAAAACTGTTTTTT
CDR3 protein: CASSLNPKDSHNEKLFF

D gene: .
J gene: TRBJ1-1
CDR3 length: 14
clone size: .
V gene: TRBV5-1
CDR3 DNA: TGCGCCAGCAGCTTGGAGGGGGGAGTACCTGAAGCTTTCTTT
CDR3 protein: CASSLEGGVPEAFF